This T cell receptor (beta chain) derives from a study of blood T cell repertoires in COVID-19. This CDR3 contains 14 residues. V shed 4 bases, J shed 5 bases, and the junction held 2 bases outside the gene matches. CDR1 is LGHDT and CDR2 is YNNKEL in the germline V gene (reference sequence). The data were produced by immunoSEQ multiplex PCR, yet TCRdb's version contains in-frame clones alone and is incomplete. The sample consists of approximately 250,000 clones, about nine tenths of them appearing once. This clonotype was obtained from a woman between 40 and 50 years old with acute COVID-19. V is TRBV3-1 (or the pseudogene TRBV3-2) and J is TRBJ2-5; TRBD2 agrees at 12 bases. The sequencing sample was made of PBMCs or T cells enriched from blood (not recorded which). Written as DNA, the CDR3 is TGTGCCAGCAGCCTAGGACTAGCGGGGGAGACCCAGTACTTC. It translates to CASSLGLAGETQYF.